This T cell receptor beta chain was retrieved from a study of identical twins. In its sample, this clonotype was seen a few times. As yet, its antigen is unknown. The V and J ends lost 0 bases and 4 bases, in that order; junction bases with no gene match: 8. CDR3 length: 18 amino acids. Germline V gene sequence: CDR1 LGHNA, CDR2 YNFKEQ. Template switching added a universal primer binding site, and final cDNA carried unique molecular identifiers. From the 5' RACE reads, TCRdb called clonotypes with MiXCR, one entry per CDR3 protein. The data show 1,800,000 or so distinct CDR3 sequences, more than 30% seen once. Findings of the study overall: Partly confounded zero-insertion analyses could result from invariant MAIT and iNKT cells. Modelling approaches yielded underestimates of out-of-frame TCR alpha sharing between monozygotic twins. Cross-sectional statistics, not tracking of the same donors, supported the conclusions.

Source material: cord blood. This sequence joins TRBV4-2 and TRBJ2-3; TRBD2 agrees at 12 bases. The source of this sequence is a newborn girl in good health. CDR3 nucleotides: TGTGCCAGCAGCCAAGAGGCTAGCGGGAGGGCCCGTGCAGATACGCAGTATTTT. As protein: CASSQEASGRARADTQYF.